A single sample is the source of the 3 T cell receptor beta chains below, sequenced in a study of OX40 agonist ivuxolimab in advanced cancers. Assay used: immunoSEQ multiplex PCR; TCRdb lists only in-frame clones, some missing. The data hold 65,000 to 75,000 clones, with 85% observed a single time. Source: CD4+ or CD8+ T cells sorted from blood, taken in a trial of the OX40 agonist ivuxolimab. These receptors all come from an adult with an advanced solid tumor such as melanoma, head and neck, liver or kidney cancer.

The chain carries TRBV7-9 and TRBJ2-2; TRBD1 matches at 9 bases. The length of the CDR3 is 16 residues. The germline V gene encodes CDR1 SEHNR and CDR2 FQNEAQ (reference sequence). The junction had 8 bases not matched to a gene; V was cut back by 4 bases and J by 5 bases. The CDR3 region is CASSSRDREGTGELFF. The CDR3 DNA follows: TGTGCCAGCAGCTCACGGGACAGGGAAGGAACCGGGGAGCTGTTTTTT.

This chain uses TRBV5-6 with TRBJ1-5; D remains ambiguous. Germline CDR1 SGHDT, CDR2 YYEEEE. Trimming removed 3 bases from V and 10 bases from J, with 11 bases in between. The length of the CDR3 is 12 residues. The CDR3 DNA is TGTGCCAGCAGCTCCACCGGCGGCCCCCAGCATTTT. Translating gives CASSSTGGPQHF.

Only one count was recorded for this clone. The chain carries TRBV19 and TRBJ2-7, with 15 bases matching TRBD2. Germline V CDR1 and CDR2: LNHDA, SQIVND (reference sequence). Unmatched junction bases numbered 12, after V lost 6 bases and J lost 6 bases. The CDR3 is made up of 17 amino acids. The CDR3 is CASSMSGLAGGLGEQYF. The DNA for the CDR3 is TGTGCCAGTAGCATGTCCGGACTAGCGGGAGGGCTGGGCGAGCAGTACTTC.